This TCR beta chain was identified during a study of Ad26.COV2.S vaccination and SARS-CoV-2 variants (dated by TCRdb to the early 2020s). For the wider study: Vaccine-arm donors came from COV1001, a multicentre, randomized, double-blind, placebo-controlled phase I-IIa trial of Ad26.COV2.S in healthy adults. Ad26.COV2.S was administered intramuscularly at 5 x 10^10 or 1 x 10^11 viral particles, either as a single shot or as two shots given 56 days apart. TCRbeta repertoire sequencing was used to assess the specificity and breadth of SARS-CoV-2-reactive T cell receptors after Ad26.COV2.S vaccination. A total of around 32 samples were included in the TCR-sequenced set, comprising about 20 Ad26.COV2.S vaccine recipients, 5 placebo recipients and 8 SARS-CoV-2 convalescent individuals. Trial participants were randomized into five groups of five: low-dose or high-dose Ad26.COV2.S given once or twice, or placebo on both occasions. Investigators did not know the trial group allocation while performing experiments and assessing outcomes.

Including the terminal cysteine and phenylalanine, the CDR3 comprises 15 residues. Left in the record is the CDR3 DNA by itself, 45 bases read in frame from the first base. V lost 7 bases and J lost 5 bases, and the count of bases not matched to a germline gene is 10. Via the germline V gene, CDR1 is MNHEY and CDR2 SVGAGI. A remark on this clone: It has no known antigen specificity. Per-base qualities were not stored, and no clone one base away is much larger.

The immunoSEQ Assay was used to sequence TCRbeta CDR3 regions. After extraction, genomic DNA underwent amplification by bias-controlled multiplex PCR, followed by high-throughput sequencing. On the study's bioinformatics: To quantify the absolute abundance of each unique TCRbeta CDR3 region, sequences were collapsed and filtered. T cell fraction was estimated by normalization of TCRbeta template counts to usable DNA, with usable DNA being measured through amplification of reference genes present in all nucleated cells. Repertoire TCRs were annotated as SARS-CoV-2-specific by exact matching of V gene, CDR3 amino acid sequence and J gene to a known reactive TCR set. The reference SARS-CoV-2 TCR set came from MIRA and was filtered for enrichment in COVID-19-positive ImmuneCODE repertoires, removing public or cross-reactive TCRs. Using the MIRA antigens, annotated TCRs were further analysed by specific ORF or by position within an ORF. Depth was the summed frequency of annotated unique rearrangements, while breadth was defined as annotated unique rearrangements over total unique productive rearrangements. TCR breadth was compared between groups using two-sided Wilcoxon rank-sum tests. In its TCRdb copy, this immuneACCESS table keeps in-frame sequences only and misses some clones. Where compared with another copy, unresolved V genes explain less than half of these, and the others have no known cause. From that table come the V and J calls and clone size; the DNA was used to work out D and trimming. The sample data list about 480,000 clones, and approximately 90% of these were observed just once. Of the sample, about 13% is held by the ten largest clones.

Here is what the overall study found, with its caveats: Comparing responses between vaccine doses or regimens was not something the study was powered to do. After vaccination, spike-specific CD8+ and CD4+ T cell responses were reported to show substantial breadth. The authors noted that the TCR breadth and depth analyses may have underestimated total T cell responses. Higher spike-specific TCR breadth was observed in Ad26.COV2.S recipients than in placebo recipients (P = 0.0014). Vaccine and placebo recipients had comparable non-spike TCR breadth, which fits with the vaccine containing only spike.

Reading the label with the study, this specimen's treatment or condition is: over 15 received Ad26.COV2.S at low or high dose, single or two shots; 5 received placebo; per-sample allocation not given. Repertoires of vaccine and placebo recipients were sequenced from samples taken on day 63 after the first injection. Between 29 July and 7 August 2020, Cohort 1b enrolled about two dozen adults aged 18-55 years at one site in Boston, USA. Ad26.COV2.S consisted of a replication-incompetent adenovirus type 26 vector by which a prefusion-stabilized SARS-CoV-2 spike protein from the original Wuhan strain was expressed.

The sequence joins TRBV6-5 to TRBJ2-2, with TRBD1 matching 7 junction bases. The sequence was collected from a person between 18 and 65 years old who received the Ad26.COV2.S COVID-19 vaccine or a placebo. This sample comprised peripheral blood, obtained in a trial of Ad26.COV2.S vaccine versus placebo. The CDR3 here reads CASTPLSGGTGELFF. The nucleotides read TGTGCCAGCACTCCCCTGTCAGGGGGAACCGGGGAGCTGTTTTTT.